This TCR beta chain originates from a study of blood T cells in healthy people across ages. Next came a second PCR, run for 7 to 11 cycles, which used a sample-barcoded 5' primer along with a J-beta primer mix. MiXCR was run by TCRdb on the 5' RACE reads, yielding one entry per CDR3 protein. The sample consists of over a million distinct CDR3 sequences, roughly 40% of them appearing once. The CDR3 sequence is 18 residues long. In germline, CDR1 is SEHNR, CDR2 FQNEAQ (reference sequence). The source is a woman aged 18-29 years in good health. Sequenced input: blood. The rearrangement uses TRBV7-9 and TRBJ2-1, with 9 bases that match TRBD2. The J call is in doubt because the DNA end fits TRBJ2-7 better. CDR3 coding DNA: TGTGCCAGCAGCTTCCCCAAAGGACTAGCGCCGAGCGGCAATGAGCAGTACTTC. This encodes CASSFPKGLAPSGNEQYF.